This T cell receptor beta chain was documented in a study of T cells in Graves' hyperthyroidism and ophthalmopathy. Study-wide results and limits: Ophthalmopathy was told apart from stable hyperthyroidism by a 13 V-J model.

Amplified TCR beta CDR3 regions came from RNA transcripts. The TCR CDR3 was amplified in a first-round RT-PCR using the HTBI primer set. TCRdb fed the multiplex PCR reads into MiXCR, producing one record per CDR3 protein. The table shows hundreds of thousands of distinct CDR3 sequences, with approximately 14% occurring only once. J gave up 5 bases and V 6 bases, and 7 bases lay outside the gene matches. CDR3 length equals 14 residues. This clonotype has at least ten counts. Its antigen is unidentified. A read error may explain this, as a much larger clone is one base away. As the CDR3 is not closed by the conserved phenylalanine or tryptophan, this likely results from a read error. Disease duration was under 3 months in the ophthalmopathy patients, who also had a Clinical Activity Score of at least 3 and a NOSPECS grade of at least 4. Uncontrolled infection, other autoimmune disease, pregnancy or lactation led to exclusion. Diagnoses were made from clinical symptoms, serum measures (thyroxine and TRAb), thyroid ultrasound and orbital computed tomography.

V and J are TRBV12-3 or TRBV12-4 and TRBJ1-1; 9 bases align to TRBD1. The sequencing sample was made of blood. The sequence was collected from a woman aged 40 to 55 with Graves' ophthalmopathy. The CDR3 reads CASSPMTGGTEAFL. The CDR3 region has the DNA TGTGCCAGCAGCCCTATGACAGGGGGTACTGAAGCTTTCCTT.